This TCR beta chain was sequenced in a study of cytomegalovirus exposure and HLA in healthy donors. This CDR3 is 15 amino acids long. CDR1 is MGHRA and CDR2 is YSYEKL in the germline V gene. Trimming removed 1 base at V and 2 bases at J, with 12 bases between. Overall study findings and caveats: Specificity for CMV antigens was confirmed in vitro for a few of the CMV-associated chains.

PCR was performed using 60 Vbeta and 13 Jbeta primers. This table comes from immunoSEQ multiplex PCR, and its TCRdb copy is limited to in-frame clones, with some not included. The data show approximately 150,000 clones, approximately 71% seen once. Of note for this clone: Its antigen is as yet unknown.

The material sequenced was PBMCs. This sequence originates from a male donor in good health and CMV-seronegative. The chain recombines TRBV4-1 with TRBJ2-7; D may be TRBD2 (6 bases). The chain's CDR3 is CASSQGRERAYEQYF. The DNA of the CDR3 is TGCGCCAGCAGCCAAGGGAGGGAGCGGGCCTACGAGCAGTACTTC.